Listed below are T cell receptor beta chains from one sample, sequenced in a study of response to subunit inactivated influenza vaccine. TCRdb passed the RT-PCR reads through MiXCR, listing each CDR3 protein once. The table has about 620,000 distinct CDR3 sequences, around 11% seen once. A further study also used this sample, focusing on T cells expressing NK-cell markers.

Sequenced material: PBMCs from blood, taken on the day of vaccination. The receptors here all came from a man aged 50 or older who received an inactivated influenza vaccine. Each CDR3 is given with its conserved first and last residue. The order of the fields is clone size, J gene, V gene, D gene, CDR3 length, CDR3 DNA, CDR3 protein. The D gene is left open where the match is weak. The size entry is marked missing in some rows and otherwise reads once, few, many or a size class.

.	TRBJ2-7	TRBV29-1	TRBD1	15	TGCAGCGTTGCCAACTTGCGGGACAGGGGAAACGAGCAGTACTTC	CSVANLRDRGNEQYF
.	TRBJ2-7	TRBV5-1	.	13	TGCGCCAGCAGCTGGGGTGGGGACTACGAGCAGTACTTC	CASSWGGDYEQYF
.	TRBJ1-2	TRBV6-1	.	15	TGTGCCAGCAGGCCCCGAGGCGTTGCGAACTATGGCTACACCTTC	CASRPRGVANYGYTF
many	TRBJ2-2	TRBV3-1	.	13	TGTGCCAGCAGCCCTTTAGACACCGGGGAGCTGTTTTTT	CASSPLDTGELFF
.	TRBJ2-1	TRBV7-2	.	13	TGTGCCAGCGGGCTGACAGTTTACAATGAGCAGTTCTTC	CASGLTVYNEQFF
.	TRBJ1-2	TRBV9	TRBD1	13	TGTGCCAGCAGCTGGGACAGGGGTTATGGCTACACCTTC	CASSWDRGYGYTF
few	TRBJ2-6	TRBV5-1	.	15	TGCGCCAGCAGCGTACCCTTACCTGGGGCCAACGTCCTGACTTTC	CASSVPLPGANVLTF
.	TRBJ2-1	TRBV29-1	.	10	TGCAGCGTTGACCACAATGAGCAGTTCTTC	CSVDHNEQFF
few	TRBJ2-1	TRBV29-1	.	12	TGCAGCGTTGACACACCGGGCAATGAGCAGTTCTTC	CSVDTPGNEQFF
.	TRBJ2-7	TRBV20-1	TRBD2	16	TGCAGTGCTAGAGACGTAAGACTAGCGGGCCACTACGAGCAGTACTTC	CSARDVRLAGHYEQYF
.	TRBJ2-1	TRBV24-1	.	15	TGTGCCACCAGTGATATCGGGGTGACGGGCAATGAGCAGTTCTTC	CATSDIGVTGNEQFF
few	TRBJ2-4	TRBV20-1	TRBD1	15	TGCAGTGCTAGTCGGGACAGGGTTCGGGAAAACATTCAGTACTTC	CSASRDRVRENIQYF
.	TRBJ1-1	TRBV10-3	.	13	TGTGCCATCAGCAGGTCCAGGGACACTGAAGCTTTCTTT	CAISRSRDTEAFF
few	TRBJ1-1	TRBV19	TRBD1	15	TGTGCCAGTAGTATTGTCCCCCGGACAGGGACTGAAGCTTTCTTT	CASSIVPRTGTEAFF
few	TRBJ2-1	TRBV4-3	.	17	TGCGCCAGCAGCCAACGCCGACAGTCCCGGGGCTACAATGAGCAGTTCTTC	CASSQRRQSRGYNEQFF
few	TRBJ2-5	TRBV5-1	.	13	TGCGCCAGCAGCTTGTCAGCCGGGAAGAGCCGGTACTTC	CASSLSAGKSRYF
.	TRBJ2-2	TRBV20-1	.	14	TGCAGTGCCCCGGGACATTCGACCACCGGGGAGCTGTTTTTT	CSAPGHSTTGELFF
.	TRBJ2-1	TRBV7-9	.	15	TGTGCCAGCAGCTCGGACTACAGCTCCTACAATGAGCAGTTCTTC	CASSSDYSSYNEQFF
few	TRBJ2-3	TRBV20-1	TRBD1	16	TGCAGTGCTAAAGACAGGGGGCGCGACTGGAGAGATACGCAGTATTTT	CSAKDRGRDWRDTQYF
many	TRBJ1-1	TRBV5-1	.	14	TGCGCCAGCAGCTTGGGACAGGAGAACACTGAAGCTTTCTTT	CASSLGQENTEAFF
few	TRBJ1-1	TRBV20-1	.	14	TGCAGTGCTAGAGATCTGGGCGGTTTAACTGAAGCTTTCTTT	CSARDLGGLTEAFF
many	TRBJ2-3	TRBV4-3	.	15	TGCGCCAGCAGCCAAGATGGCACAGGGCACGGCGCGCAGTATTTT	CASSQDGTGHGAQYF
many	TRBJ2-3	TRBV6-2/TRBV6-3	TRBD2	14	TGTGCCAGCAGGGGGACTAGCGGCACAGATACGCAGTATTTT	CASRGTSGTDTQYF
few	TRBJ2-2	TRBV20-1	TRBD2	15	TGCAGTGCCCCGGCACTAGCGGCACCCACCGGGGAGCTGTTTTTT	CSAPALAAPTGELFF
many	TRBJ2-7	TRBV27	.	14	TGTGCCAGCAGGCCGCTTGGTACCTCCTACGAGCAGTACTTC	CASRPLGTSYEQYF
few	TRBJ2-3	TRBV5-1	TRBD2	16	TGCGCCAGCAGCTTACCAGCGGGAGGGAGCACAGATACGCAGTATTTT	CASSLPAGGSTDTQYF
few	TRBJ2-7	TRBV5-1	TRBD1	15	TGCGCCAGCAGCTTGTCGGGACAGATTAAGTACGAGCAGTACTTC	CASSLSGQIKYEQYF
few	TRBJ1-1	TRBV27	TRBD1	15	TGTGCCAGCAGACCCTTGACAGGGGGCGTTTTGGTAGCTTTCTTT	CASRPLTGGVLVAFF
.	TRBJ2-3	TRBV6-5	.	14	TGTGCCAGCAGTTACTTTGGAAGGGCAGATACGCAGTATTTT	CASSYFGRADTQYF
few	TRBJ2-2	TRBV7-2	TRBD2	15	TGTGCCAGCAGCATACTAGCGGAGAACACCGGGGAGCTGTTTTTT	CASSILAENTGELFF
few	TRBJ2-3	TRBV4-3	.	19	TGCGCCAGCAGCCAAGATTGGAGAATTGCGGGGAGTAGCACAGATACGCAGTATTTT	CASSQDWRIAGSSTDTQYF
few	TRBJ2-1	TRBV24-1	.	15	TGTGCCACCAGTGACCCCCGTGAGGGGTACAATGAGCAGTTCTTC	CATSDPREGYNEQFF
few	TRBJ2-3	TRBV20-1	.	16	TGCAGTGCTAGGGATCAACAGGGCGCGTATCCAGATACGCAGTATTTT	CSARDQQGAYPDTQYF
.	TRBJ2-7	TRBV29-1	TRBD2	14	TGCAGCGTTGTGTCACTAGCGGGTGTCTACGAGCAGTACTTC	CSVVSLAGVYEQYF
few	TRBJ2-4	TRBV5-1	.	16	TGCGCCAGCAGCTTGGAACTGCAGGCGACCAAAAACATTCAGTACTTC	CASSLELQATKNIQYF
few	TRBJ2-3	TRBV19	.	15	TGTGCCAGTACCAAATCGGGACTCGCGGTTTATACGCAGTATTTT	CASTKSGLAVYTQYF
many	TRBJ1-2	TRBV3-1	.	14	TGTGCCAGCAGCCAAGATCGGGCTAACTATGGCTACACCTTC	CASSQDRANYGYTF
few	TRBJ1-3	TRBV2	.	15	TGTGCCAGCAGTGAAACTCCCCAATCTGGAAACACCATATATTTT	CASSETPQSGNTIYF
few	TRBJ2-7	TRBV19	.	16	TGTGCCAGTAGTATAACGACTTCTCGCTACAACTACGAGCAGTACTTC	CASSITTSRYNYEQYF
.	TRBJ2-7	TRBV6-2/TRBV6-3	TRBD2	15	TGTGCCAGCAGTTACTCGAAACTAGCGGGCACCGAGCAGTACTTC	CASSYSKLAGTEQYF
.	TRBJ1-4	TRBV4-3	.	17	TGCGCCAGCAGCCAAGCACTGGTCGGTCTCCTCGATGAAAAACTGTTTTTT	CASSQALVGLLDEKLFF
.	TRBJ2-2	TRBV15	TRBD2	22	TGTGCCACCAGCAGAGATTCTAGGGCTAGCGGGGGTTCTGCTACGAACACCGGGGAGCTGTTTTTT	CATSRDSRASGGSATNTGELFF
few	TRBJ2-1	TRBV5-1	TRBD2	17	TGCGCCAGCAGCCCGGAGAGACTAGCGGGACTCTACAATGAGCAGTTCTTC	CASSPERLAGLYNEQFF
.	TRBJ1-1	TRBV12-3/TRBV12-4	TRBD1	16	TGTGCCAGCAGTTTCCCACTCACAGGGGGCATGGCTGAAGCTTTCTTT	CASSFPLTGGMAEAFF